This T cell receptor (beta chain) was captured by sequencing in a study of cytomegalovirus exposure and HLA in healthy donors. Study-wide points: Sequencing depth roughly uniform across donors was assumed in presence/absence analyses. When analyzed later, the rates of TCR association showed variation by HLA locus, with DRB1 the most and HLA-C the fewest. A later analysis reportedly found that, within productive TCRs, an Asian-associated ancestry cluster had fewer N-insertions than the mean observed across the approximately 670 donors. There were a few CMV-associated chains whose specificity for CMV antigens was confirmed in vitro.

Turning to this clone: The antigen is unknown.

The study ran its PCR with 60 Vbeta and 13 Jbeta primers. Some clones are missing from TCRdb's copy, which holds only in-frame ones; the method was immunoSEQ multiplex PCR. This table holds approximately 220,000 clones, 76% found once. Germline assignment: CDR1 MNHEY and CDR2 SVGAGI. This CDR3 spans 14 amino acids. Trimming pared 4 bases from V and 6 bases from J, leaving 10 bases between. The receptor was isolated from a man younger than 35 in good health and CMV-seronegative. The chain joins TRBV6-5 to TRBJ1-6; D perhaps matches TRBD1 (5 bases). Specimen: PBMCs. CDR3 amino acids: CASSSSTANSPLHF. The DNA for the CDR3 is TGTGCCAGCAGTTCGTCGACAGCTAATTCACCCCTCCACTTT.